The 28 T cell receptor beta chains below were found in one sample sequenced in a study of T cell repertoires in cytomegalovirus infection. TCRdb processed the reads anew with MiXCR; each CDR3 protein has one entry. Of about 830,000 distinct CDR3 sequences listed, about 33% are singletons. No antigens are known for them. Sequenced here: cultured CD8+ T cells from PBMCs, sampled from culture after CMV antigen stimulation. These receptors were obtained from a human donor in good health (CMV status not recorded). Some clones in this sample may be carry-over from other donors' samples.

This clonotype is a singleton in its sample. The CDR3 nucleotides are TGTGCCAGCAGATCACTGGGGACGGGAGTCACAGATACGCAGTATTTT. Translated: CASRSLGTGVTDTQYF. The V and J genes are TRBV6-5 and TRBJ2-3; maybe TRBD2 (6 bases). V shed 6 bases and J shed 2 bases, with 18 bases lying between them. The CDR3 has 16 amino acids. Germline loops: CDR1 MNHEY, CDR2 SVGAGI.

In its sample, this clonotype was seen many times. V usage is TRBV7-6 and J usage is TRBJ1-6; D remains ambiguous. The length of the CDR3 is 14 residues. Trimming took off 1 base at V and 7 bases at J, with 8 bases between the two ends. CDR1 is SGHVS and CDR2 is FNYEAQ in the germline V gene. CDR3 loop: CASSLGLENSPLHF. CDR3 sequence (DNA): TGTGCCAGCAGCTTAGGACTGGAGAATTCACCCCTCCACTTT.

The chain links TRBV10-3 to TRBJ1-1; 7 bases agree with TRBD1. The V gene end was trimmed by 0 bases and the J gene end by 3 bases; junction bases not matched to a gene: 4. CDR1 ENHRY and CDR2 SYGVKD come from the germline V gene. The CDR3 totals 15 residues. The CDR3 DNA follows: TGTGCCATCAGTGAGTCTACAGGGGACTACACTGAAGCTTTCTTT. This codes for CAISESTGDYTEAFF.

The chain combines TRBV11-1 with TRBJ2-7, with D perhaps being TRBD1 or TRBD2 (5 bases each). V was trimmed by 4 bases and J by 3 bases, leaving 13 bases between them. The germline V gene has CDR1 SGHAT and CDR2 FQDESV (reference sequence). This CDR3 contains 14 residues. The CDR3 DNA reads TGTGCCAGCAGCTCTACCGGGACCAACTACGAGCAGTACGTC. Translating it yields CASSSTGTNYEQYV.

This clonotype has more than one count but fewer than ten. This sequence joins TRBV19 and TRBJ1-6; D gene ambiguous. This CDR3 has 14 residues. The germline V gene encodes CDR1 LNHDA and CDR2 SQIVND (reference sequence). V was pared by 0 bases and J by 6 bases, with 6 bases between. Here the CDR3 reads CASSIEDSNSPLHF. The CDR3 region has the DNA TGTGCCAGTAGTATAGAGGACTCTAATTCACCCCTCCACTTT.

This chain links TRBV10-2 with TRBJ2-7; D might be TRBD2 (5 bases). The CDR3 totals 11 residues. The germline CDR1 and CDR2 sequences are WSHSY and SAAADI. The germline V and J ends were trimmed by 3 bases and 8 bases, with 8 bases remaining between them. CDR3 protein: CASSDGGQQYV. CDR3 coding DNA: TGCGCCAGCAGTGATGGAGGACAGCAGTACGTC.

This clonotype came up many times. Its ends do not fully match the called genes, so a read error is possible. This chain links TRBV7-9 with TRBJ2-1; D is perhaps TRBD1 (6 bases). Germline V lookup: CDR1 SEHNR, CDR2 FQNEAQ (reference sequence). CDR3 size: 16 residues. CDR3 sequence reads: CASNPRRGQVYNELFF. In nucleotides, the CDR3 is TGTGCCAGCAACCCCCGTAGGGGACAAGTCTACAATGAGCTGTTCTTC.

The V gene is TRBV9, the J gene TRBJ2-2; 10 bases agree with TRBD1. J was trimmed by 5 bases and V by 0 bases; bases with no gene match: 10. The germline CDR1 and CDR2 sequences are SGDLS and YYNGEE. This CDR3 spans 18 amino acids. As DNA, the CDR3 is TGTGCCAGCAGCGTAGGGCCACGTCCGGGACAGGGGACCGGGGAGCTGTTTTTT. This gives the protein CASSVGPRPGQGTGELFF.

This rearrangement joins TRBV27 to TRBJ1-2; D perhaps matches TRBD1 (5 bases). V lost 8 bases and J lost 1, with 23 bases in between. The CDR3 sequence is 17 residues long. From germline, CDR1 is MNHEY and CDR2 SMNVEV (reference sequence). The CDR3 region has the DNA TGTGCCAGCTGTTCCCTGGGCCAGGGCGGGTATAACTATGGCTACACCTTC. The encoded protein is CASCSLGQGGYNYGYTF.

This clonotype has at least ten counts. This chain uses TRBV7-2 with TRBJ1-1; no clear D. The CDR3 covers 14 residues. In germline, CDR1 is SGHTA, CDR2 FQGNSA. V lost 2 bases to trimming and J lost 0 bases, with 7 bases between them. The CDR3 sequence: CASSLPEMNTEAFF. CDR3 nucleotides: TGTGCCAGCAGCTTACCTGAAATGAACACTGAAGCTTTCTTT.

This clonotype appeared a single time. The genes are TRBV27 and TRBJ2-1; no clear D gene. Trimming pared 2 bases from V and 7 bases from J, leaving 9 bases between. CDR1 and CDR2 (germline): MNHEY, SMNVEV (reference sequence). The CDR3 is made up of 13 amino acids. CDR3 coding DNA: TGTGCCAGCAGTTTAATTCCCACTAATGAGCAGTTCTTC. Translating it yields CASSLIPTNEQFF.

V usage is TRBV27 and J usage is TRBJ2-7; D gene ambiguous. The V end lost 3 bases, the J end lost 1 base, and 7 bases lay between the germline ends. From germline, CDR1 is MNHEY and CDR2 SMNVEV (reference sequence). The CDR3 has 13 residues. The CDR3 DNA reads as TGTGCCAGCAGTTTTGGGCAATCCTACGAGCAGTACGTC. This sequence encodes CASSFGQSYEQYV.

This clonotype was found many times. V is TRBV7-2 and J is TRBJ2-3; 11 positions agree with TRBD1. The CDR3 is 15 residues long. Germline CDR1 is SGHTA and CDR2 is FQGNSA. Trimming cost V 4 bases and J 3 bases; bases outside gene matches: 3. The CDR3 is CASSWTGGETDTQYF. The DNA for the CDR3 is TGTGCCAGCAGCTGGACAGGGGGCGAGACAGATACGCAGTATTTT.

This clonotype turned up a few times. The chain combines TRBV28 with TRBJ2-5; D may be TRBD1 or TRBD2 (7 bases each). Trimming pared 3 bases from V and 5 bases from J, leaving 16 bases between. The CDR3 loop spans 15 amino acids. The germline V gene has CDR1 MDHEN and CDR2 SYDVKM. CDR3 sequence reads: CASSFGGGGLETQYF. The CDR3, as DNA: TGTGCCAGCAGTTTCGGGGGAGGGGGCTTGGAGACCCAGTACTTC.

Here the CDR3 reads CSARDPLGLAVADTQYF. The DNA of the CDR3 is TGCAGTGCTAGAGACCCCCTGGGACTAGCGGTGGCAGATACGCAGTATTTT. V is TRBV20-1 and J is TRBJ2-3; 11 bases match TRBD2. The junction had 9 bases not matched to a gene; V was cut back by 0 bases and J by 4 bases. The CDR3 totals 17 residues. Per the germline V gene, CDR1 is DFQATT and CDR2 is SNEGSKA (reference sequence).

The chain carries TRBV12-3 or TRBV12-4 and TRBJ2-3, with D perhaps TRBD1 or TRBD2 (5 bases each). The germline V and J ends were trimmed by 2 bases and 1 base, with 10 bases remaining between them. The CDR3 is made up of 15 amino acids. This CDR3 is CASSLFRGGTDTQYF. The CDR3 coding sequence is TGTGCCAGCAGTTTATTTCGGGGCGGCACAGATACGCAGTATTTT.

This clonotype was recorded many times. The chain joins TRBV12-3 or TRBV12-4 to TRBJ2-5; D remains unclear. V shed 5 bases and J shed 0 bases, with 10 bases lying between them. This CDR3 contains 14 residues. The CDR3 DNA reads as TGTGCCAGCAGTCCAACTATGTACCAAGAGACCCAGTACTTC. It is translated as CASSPTMYQETQYF.

V usage is TRBV6-2 or TRBV6-3 and J usage is TRBJ1-1; D is unresolved. Germline assignment: CDR1 MNHEY and CDR2 SVGEGT. This CDR3 contains 14 residues. Trimming removed 6 bases from V and 1 base from J, with 12 bases in between. Here the CDR3 reads CASSLTEKNTEAFF. The CDR3 region has the DNA TGTGCCAGCAGCTTAACAGAAAAGAACACTGAAGCTTTCTTT.

In its sample, this clonotype was seen a few times. This sequence joins TRBV6-1 and TRBJ2-1; either TRBD1 or TRBD2 may supply D (5 bases each). V lost 4 bases and J lost 1, with 17 bases in between. This CDR3 is 17 amino acids long. Looked up from germline, CDR1 is MNHNS and CDR2 is SASEGT. Written as DNA, the CDR3 is TGTGCCAGCAGTGCCTCTTCCGGGACGCCATCCTACAATGAGCAGTTCTTC. This encodes CASSASSGTPSYNEQFF.

This sequence joins TRBV9 and TRBJ2-1; 9 nucleotides match TRBD2. Looked up from germline, CDR1 is SGDLS and CDR2 is YYNGEE. The CDR3 extends over 16 amino acids. With V trimmed by 0 bases and J by 5 bases, 6 bases remained unmatched. This chain's CDR3 is CASSVGPAGGNNEQFF. CDR3 nucleotide sequence: TGTGCCAGCAGCGTAGGCCCAGCGGGGGGTAACAATGAGCAGTTCTTC.

This chain uses TRBV2 with TRBJ1-2; D possibly corresponds to TRBD1 (6 bases). The CDR3 loop spans 11 amino acids. With 6 bases removed from V and 11 bases from J, the gap between germline ends came to 13 bases. CDR1 SNHLY and CDR2 FYNNEI come from the germline V gene. CDR3 sequence (DNA): TGTGCCAGCAGACCGGGACAATCTTACACCTTC. This translates into CASRPGQSYTF.

There are a few counts of this clonotype. The chain joins TRBV12-5 to TRBJ1-5; D not certain. V was pared by 0 bases and J by 2 bases, with 20 bases between. The CDR3 extends over 19 amino acids. Per the germline V gene, CDR1 is LGHNT and CDR2 is FRNRAP. The CDR3 bases are TGTGCTAGTGGTTTGGTAACCCAGCTGGTGGGCGCCGGCAATCAGCCCCAGCATTTT. Protein: CASGLVTQLVGAGNQPQHF.

A note on this clonotype: With a much larger clone just one base away, this may be a read error. This rearrangement joins TRBV7-2 to TRBJ1-4, with 8 bases lining up with TRBD1. The CDR3 covers 14 residues. The V gene's germline CDR1 is SGHTA and CDR2 FQGNSA. In DNA form, the CDR3 reads TGTGCCAACAGCATCAGGGGGCCCAATGAAAAACTGTTTTTT. Encoded protein: CANSIRGPNEKLFF.

This clonotype showed up just a few times. The V and J genes are TRBV27 and TRBJ1-2; D unclear. Germline CDR1 and CDR2: MNHEY and SMNVEV (reference sequence). Trimming removed 1 base at V and 1 base at J, with 4 bases between. CDR3 length equals 13 residues. The CDR3 is CASSLYVNYGYTF. The DNA for the CDR3 is TGTGCCAGCAGTTTATATGTTAACTATGGCTACACCTTC.

This clonotype was counted only a few times. The V and J genes are TRBV5-1 and TRBJ1-1, with a tentative D call TRBD1 (6 bases). V shed 3 bases and J shed 1 base, with 19 bases lying between them. The length of the CDR3 is 17 residues. CDR1 and CDR2 (germline): SGHRS, YFSETQ. CDR3 in DNA: TGCGCCAGCAGCTCCAAGGGGTTGACAGGCTCGAACACTGAAGCTTTCTTT. Protein product: CASSSKGLTGSNTEAFF. Complete variable domain (other parts from reference TRBV5-1 and TRBJ1-1): KAGVTQTPRYLIKTRGQQVTLSCSPISGHRSVSWYQQTPGQGLQFLFEYFSETQRNKGNFPGRFSGRQFSNSRSEMNVSTLELGDSALYLCASSSKGLTGSNTEAFFGQGTRLTVV.

This clonotype has at least ten counts. This chain joins TRBV7-2 and TRBJ2-2; 10 bases are a match to TRBD1. The germline V gene encodes CDR1 SGHTA and CDR2 FQGNSA. With 5 bases clipped from V and 3 bases from J, the junction kept 12 bases outside the gene matches. The CDR3 spans 18 residues. The DNA of the CDR3 is TGTGCCAGCAGCGGGCACCGGGACAGGGGTTTCTACACCGGGGAGCTGTTTTTT. This gives the protein CASSGHRDRGFYTGELFF. The whole variable domain, filled in from reference TRBV7-2 and TRBJ2-2, reads GAGVSQSPSNKVTEKGKDVELRCDPISGHTALYWYRQSLGQGLEFLIYFQGNSAPDKSGLPSDRFSAERTGGSVSTLTIQRTQQEDSAVYLCASSGHRDRGFYTGELFFGEGSRLTVL.

This clonotype was counted ten times or more. V is TRBV7-6 and J is TRBJ2-1; 8 nucleotides agree with TRBD2. Germline V gene lookup returns CDR1 SGHVS and CDR2 FNYEAQ. V trimming: 1 base; J trimming: 4 bases; junction bases outside the gene matches: 6. This CDR3 is built from 16 residues. In nucleotides, the CDR3 is TGTGCCAGCAGCTTAGGCTTACGGGGGGGTTACAATGAGCAGTTCTTC. It specifies CASSLGLRGGYNEQFF.

The chain recombines TRBV7-4 with TRBJ2-1; D is possibly TRBD1 or TRBD2 (5 bases each). CDR1 is SGHVT, CDR2 SQSDAQ, per germline. V dropped 5 bases and J dropped 8 bases, with 16 bases sitting between them. The CDR3 is made up of 14 amino acids. In DNA form, the CDR3 reads TGTGCCAGCAGCCCCCTAGCAGGGCGGGATGAGCAGTTCTTC. Protein sequence: CASSPLAGRDEQFF.